The 25 T cell receptor beta chains in this list originate from one sample, sequenced in a study of blood T cell repertoires in COVID-19. TCRdb's copy holds only in-frame clones and misses some; the assay was immunoSEQ multiplex PCR. The data contain 75,000 to 100,000 clones, 70% to 90% of them singletons. The material sequenced was peripheral blood. The receptors here all came from a man in his 70s with acute or convalescent COVID-19.

The J gene is TRBJ2-7, the V gene TRBV6-5; TRBD1 matches at 7 bases. This CDR3 has 14 amino acids. CDR1 MNHEY and CDR2 SVGAGI come from the germline V gene. V dropped 4 bases and J dropped 7; count of bases not matched to a gene: 10. The CDR3 protein is CASSSYDRVGEQYF. The CDR3 region has the DNA TGTGCCAGCAGTTCCTACGACAGGGTGGGGGAGCAGTACTTC.

The V and J genes are TRBV6-5 and TRBJ1-5, with a possible D match to TRBD1 (5 bases). The CDR3 is 15 amino acids. Between the trimmed V and J ends, which lost 6 bases and 4 bases, there was a span of 16 bases. Germline CDR1 is MNHEY and CDR2 is SVGAGI. Written as DNA, the CDR3 is TGTGCCAGCAGCGGGGCAGGCGGGGGGAATCAGCCCCAGCATTTT. Encoded protein: CASSGAGGGNQPQHF.

The V gene is TRBV11-2, the J gene TRBJ1-1, with 10 bases fitting TRBD1. CDR3 length: 17 residues. V shed 1 base, J shed 4 bases, and the junction held 9 bases outside the gene matches. The germline V gene has CDR1 SGHAT and CDR2 FQNNGV. This chain's CDR3 is CASSLAPPGTGATEAFF. The DNA for the CDR3 is TGTGCCAGCAGCTTAGCCCCTCCCGGGACAGGGGCCACTGAAGCTTTCTTT.

The chain couples TRBV9 to TRBJ2-2; D is perhaps TRBD1 (5 bases). Per germline, CDR1 SGDLS and CDR2 YYNGEE. V lost 5 bases and J 1 base, leaving 12 bases between the germline ends. The CDR3 totals 15 residues. CDR3 loop: CASSDSRVNTGELFF. The DNA of the CDR3 is TGTGCCAGCAGTGATTCCAGGGTGAACACCGGGGAGCTGTTTTTT.

In its sample, this clone was seen once. The chain carries TRBV21-1 and TRBJ2-6; TRBD2, the table's D call, lacks a check against the DNA. TRBV21-1 is a pseudogene segment. This CDR3 has 16 residues. The CDR3 DNA follows: TGTGCCAGCAGCAAAGGCGGTGGTCCTGGGGCCAACGTCCTGACTTTC. This encodes CASSKGGGPGANVLTF.

The rearrangement joins TRBV21-1 to TRBJ2-3; TRBD1, as called in the table, went unchecked against the DNA. TRBV21-1 is given as a pseudogene. The length of the CDR3 is 15 residues. The DNA for the CDR3 is TGTGCCAGCAGCAAAAGGCCAGGGGGGCCAGATACGCAGTATTTT. Amino acid sequence: CASSKRPGGPDTQYF.

This clone was picked up one time. This chain uses TRBV28 with TRBJ1-3; D gene uncertain. Germline CDR1 and CDR2: MDHEN and SYDVKM. CDR3 length: 16 amino acids. Deletions cut 6 bases from V and 0 bases from J, with 15 bases between. The CDR3 here is CASSLILGSSGNTIYF. DNA of the CDR3: TGTGCCAGCAGCCTTATTCTGGGGAGCTCTGGAAACACCATATATTTT.

V is TRBV5-6 and J is TRBJ2-7, with D possibly being TRBD1 (5 bases). Trimming took 0 bases from V and 3 from J, leaving 16 bases between them. The CDR3 totals 16 residues. From germline, CDR1 is SGHDT and CDR2 YYEEEE. The CDR3 reads CASSLGGAGPGYEQYV. For the CDR3, the DNA is TGTGCCAGCAGCTTGGGTGGCGCAGGGCCAGGCTACGAGCAGTACGTC.

V and J are TRBV2 and TRBJ1-2; D is unclear. CDR1 is SNHLY and CDR2 is FYNNEI in the germline V gene. The CDR3 covers 12 residues. V lost 3 bases and J lost 4, with 6 bases in between. The CDR3 reads CASSEAGYGYTF. CDR3 nucleotides: TGTGCCAGCAGTGAGGCAGGCTATGGCTACACCTTC.

The genes are TRBV7-2 and TRBJ1-6, with 7 bases aligning to TRBD1. This CDR3 has 13 amino acids. Germline CDR1 SGHTA, CDR2 FQGNSA. With 4 bases clipped from V and 13 bases from J, the junction kept 7 bases outside the gene matches. CDR3 sequence reads: CASSWITGAPLHF. CDR3 in DNA: TGTGCCAGCAGCTGGATTACAGGGGCCCCCCTCCACTTT.

The CDR3 DNA reads TGTGCCAGCAGTGAAGAAGCCTCACCCCTCCACTTT. Encoded protein: CASSEEASPLHF. The rearrangement links TRBV2 to TRBJ1-6; the D is unclear. Between the trimmed V and J ends, which lost 1 base and 10 bases, there was a span of 5 bases. The CDR3 has 12 residues. Germline CDR1 is SNHLY and CDR2 is FYNNEI.

The chain recombines TRBV5-1 with TRBJ2-6, with TRBD1 as a possible D gene (5 bases). Germline V gene sequence: CDR1 SGHRS, CDR2 YFSETQ. The V gene lost 6 bases and the J gene lost 3 bases, with 10 bases spanning the gap. CDR3 length: 14 residues. The CDR3 sequence is CASTEGDGANVLTF. DNA of the CDR3: TGCGCCAGCACAGAAGGGGATGGGGCCAACGTCCTGACTTTC.

V usage is TRBV2 and J usage is TRBJ2-1, with TRBD2 matching over 9 bases. CDR1 and CDR2 (germline): SNHLY, FYNNEI. Trimming cost V 6 bases and J 2 bases; bases outside gene matches: 20. CDR3 length: 20 residues. The CDR3 coding sequence is TGTGCCAGCAGCACCCCCCTCGGGACTAGCCCGGGTAGGACCTACAATGAGCAGTTCTTC. This translates into CASSTPLGTSPGRTYNEQFF.

The chain recombines TRBV19 with TRBJ2-5; TRBD1 aligns across 8 bases. Germline CDR1 LNHDA, CDR2 SQIVND (reference sequence). The CDR3 runs 15 residues. V was clipped by 6 bases and J by 1 base; unmatched bases: 7. In DNA form, the CDR3 reads TGTGCCAGTAGCTTAGACAGGGGACCCCAAGAGACCCAGTACTTC. This codes for CASSLDRGPQETQYF.

The rearrangement uses TRBV19 and TRBJ2-3, with TRBD1 matching 7 bases. CDR1 is LNHDA, CDR2 SQIVND, per germline (reference sequence). The V gene end was trimmed by 4 bases and the J gene end by 15 bases; junction bases not matched to a gene: 10. The CDR3 extends over 12 amino acids. CDR3 sequence (DNA): TGTGCCAGTAGTAGGAGACAGGGTGGCCCTTATTTT. Amino acid sequence: CASSRRQGGPYF.

The chain joins TRBV29-1 to TRBJ1-1, with a weak D call TRBD1 (5 bases). The CDR3 loop spans 12 amino acids. Trimming pared 2 bases from V and 4 bases from J, leaving 8 bases between. Germline assignment: CDR1 SQVTM and CDR2 ANQGSEA. CDR3: CSVEPGGTEAFF. The CDR3 DNA reads TGCAGCGTTGAACCGGGGGGCACTGAAGCTTTCTTT. The full variable domain, completed using reference TRBV29-1 and TRBJ1-1, is SAVISQKPSRDICQRGTSLTIQCQVDSQVTMMFWYRQQPGQSLTLIATANQGSEATYESGFVIDKFPISRPNLTFSTLTVSNMSPEDSSIYLCSVEPGGTEAFFGQGTRLTVV.

This clone turned up a few times. The same CDR3 arises from other DNA sequences in this sample as well. This CDR3 reads CASSLRQENQPQHF. CDR3 coding DNA: TGTGCCAGCAGTTTAAGACAGGAGAATCAGCCCCAGCATTTT. The chain carries TRBV28 and TRBJ1-5; D might be TRBD1 (6 bases). Per the germline V gene, CDR1 is MDHEN and CDR2 is SYDVKM. V lost 2 bases, J lost 4 bases, and 9 bases lay in between. CDR3 length: 14 residues.

The V gene is TRBV27, the J gene TRBJ2-1, with D perhaps TRBD2 (5 bases). CDR1 and CDR2 from the germline V gene are MNHEY and SMNVEV (reference sequence). This CDR3 spans 15 amino acids. Trimming cost V 5 bases and J 4 bases, with 15 bases left between them. CDR3: CASSLNPGGYNEQFF. The CDR3 DNA reads as TGTGCCAGCAGTCTGAACCCCGGAGGATACAATGAGCAGTTCTTC.

The chain combines TRBV4-2 with TRBJ1-2, with D hard to call. The germline V gene has CDR1 LGHNA and CDR2 YNFKEQ. The CDR3 has 15 residues. Trimming stripped 0 bases from V and 4 bases from J, with 12 bases between. CDR3 protein: CASSQDLLVPYGYTF. CDR3 bases: TGTGCCAGCAGCCAAGATCTACTGGTACCCTATGGCTACACCTTC.

The chain has TRBV7-9 and TRBJ2-3; D possibly corresponds to TRBD1 (5 bases). CDR1 is SEHNR and CDR2 is FQNEAQ in the germline V gene (reference sequence). The CDR3 runs to 14 residues. Between the trimmed V and J ends, which lost 0 bases and 4 bases, there was a span of 8 bases. This CDR3 reads CASSLASTADTQYF. CDR3 DNA: TGTGCCAGCAGCTTAGCCTCGACAGCAGATACGCAGTATTTT. Based on the CDR3 plus reference TRBV7-9 and TRBJ2-3, the full variable domain is DTGVSQNPRHKITKRGQNVTFRCDPISEHNRLYWYRQTLGQGPEFLTYFQNEAQLEKSRLLSDRFSAERPKGSFSTLEIQRTEQGDSAMYLCASSLASTADTQYFGPGTRLTVL.

This chain connects TRBV6-5 to TRBJ2-7, with D possibly being TRBD1 (6 bases). Trimming left V 0 bases short and J 3 bases short, with 9 bases between. This CDR3 contains 14 residues. The germline V gene encodes CDR1 MNHEY and CDR2 SVGAGI. The CDR3: CASSYSGRGYEQYF. CDR3 in DNA: TGTGCCAGCAGTTACTCAGGCAGGGGCTACGAGCAGTACTTC.

The chain uses TRBV5-1 and TRBJ2-2; maybe TRBD2 (6 bases). The germline V and J ends were trimmed by 0 bases and 4 bases, with 13 bases remaining between them. Per germline, CDR1 SGHRS and CDR2 YFSETQ. This CDR3 has 16 amino acids. CDR3 coding DNA: TGCGCCAGCAGCTTGGAACCTGGGCGGGGCACCGGGGAGCTGTTTTTT. Residues: CASSLEPGRGTGELFF.

The rearrangement uses TRBV24-1 and TRBJ2-1, with 13 nucleotides matching TRBD2. With V trimmed by 7 bases and J by 8 bases, 16 bases remained unmatched. This CDR3 region has 18 residues. The germline V gene encodes CDR1 KGHDR and CDR2 SFDVKD. CDR3 sequence reads: CATSRTPMTSGGWDEQFF. DNA for the CDR3: TGTGCCACCAGCAGAACCCCCATGACTAGCGGGGGGTGGGATGAGCAGTTCTTC.

This chain joins TRBV11-2 and TRBJ2-1, with D possibly being TRBD2 (6 bases). Germline V gene lookup returns CDR1 SGHAT and CDR2 FQNNGV. Trimming took off 0 bases at V and 5 bases at J, with 20 bases between the two ends. This CDR3 has 18 residues. The CDR3 here is CASSLDPYRGWGDNEQFF. CDR3 DNA sequence: TGTGCCAGCAGCTTAGACCCCTACCGAGGGTGGGGGGACAATGAGCAGTTCTTC.

V and J are TRBV9 and TRBJ2-2; TRBD1 agrees at 7 bases. The V and J ends lost 1 base and 1 base, in that order; junction bases with no gene match: 4. The CDR3 is 16 amino acids. Germline V gene lookup returns CDR1 SGDLS and CDR2 YYNGEE. For the CDR3, the DNA is TGTGCCAGCAGCGTATCGTCAGGGGGGAACACCGGGGAGCTGTTTTTT. Encoded protein: CASSVSSGGNTGELFF.